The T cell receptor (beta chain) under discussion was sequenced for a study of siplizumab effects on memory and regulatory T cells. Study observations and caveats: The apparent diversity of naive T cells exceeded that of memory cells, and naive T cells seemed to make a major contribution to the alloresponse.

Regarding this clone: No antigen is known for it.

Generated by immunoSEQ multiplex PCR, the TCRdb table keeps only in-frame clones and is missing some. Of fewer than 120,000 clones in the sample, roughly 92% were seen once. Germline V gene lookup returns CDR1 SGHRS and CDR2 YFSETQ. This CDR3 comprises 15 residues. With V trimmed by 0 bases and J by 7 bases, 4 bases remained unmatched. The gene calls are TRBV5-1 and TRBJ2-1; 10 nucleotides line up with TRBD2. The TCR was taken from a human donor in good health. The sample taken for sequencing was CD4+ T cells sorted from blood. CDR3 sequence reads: CASSLVAGGRNEQFF. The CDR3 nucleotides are TGCGCCAGCAGCTTGGTAGCGGGAGGCAGGAATGAGCAGTTCTTC.